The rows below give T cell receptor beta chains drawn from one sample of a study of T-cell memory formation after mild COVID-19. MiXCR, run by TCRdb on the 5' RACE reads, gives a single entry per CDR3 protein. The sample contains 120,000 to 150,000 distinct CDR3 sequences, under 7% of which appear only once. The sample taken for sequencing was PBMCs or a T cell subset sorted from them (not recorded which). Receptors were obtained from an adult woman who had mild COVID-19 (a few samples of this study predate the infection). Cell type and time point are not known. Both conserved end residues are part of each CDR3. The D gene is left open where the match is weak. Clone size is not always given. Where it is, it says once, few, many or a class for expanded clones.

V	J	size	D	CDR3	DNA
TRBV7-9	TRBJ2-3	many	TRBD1	CASSSWTGTTDTQYF	TGTGCCAGCAGCTCATGGACAGGCACCACAGATACGCAGTATTTT
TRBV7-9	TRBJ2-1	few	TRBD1	CASSPTGSIPLEGNEQFF	TGTGCCAGCAGCCCGACAGGGTCCATACCACTCGAGGGCAATGAGCAGTTCTTC
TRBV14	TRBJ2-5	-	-	CASSQKQGRGLLETQYF	TGTGCCAGCAGCCAAAAACAGGGAAGGGGCCTATTGGAGACCCAGTACTTC
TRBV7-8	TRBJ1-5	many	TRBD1	CASSLGQGKRPQHF	TGTGCCAGCAGCTTAGGACAGGGAAAACGGCCCCAGCATTTT
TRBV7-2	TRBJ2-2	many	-	CASSLDGLPTGELFF	TGTGCCAGCAGCTTGGACGGACTACCCACCGGGGAGCTGTTTTTT
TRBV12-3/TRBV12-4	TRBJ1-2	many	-	CASSTGTHNGYTF	TGTGCCAGCAGCACTGGGACCCACAATGGCTACACCTTC
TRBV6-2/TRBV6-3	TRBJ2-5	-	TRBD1	CASSSRTGMGETQYF	TGTGCCAGCAGTTCACGGACAGGGATGGGAGAGACCCAGTACTTC
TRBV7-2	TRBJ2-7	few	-	CASSLALTDLSF	TGTGCCAGCAGCTTAGCGCTCACCGATTTGTCCTTC
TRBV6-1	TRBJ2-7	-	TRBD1	CASSYMDRPSLEQYF	TGTGCCAGCAGTTATATGGACAGGCCATCTCTCGAGCAGTACTTC
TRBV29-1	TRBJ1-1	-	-	CSARGAGNTEAFF	TGCAGCGCCCGAGGGGCAGGGAACACTGAAGCTTTCTTT
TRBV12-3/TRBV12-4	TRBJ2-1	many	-	CASSPPGRGEQFF	TGTGCCAGCAGTCCTCCAGGAAGAGGTGAGCAGTTCTTC
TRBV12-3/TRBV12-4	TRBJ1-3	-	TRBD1	CASSDKGAGNTIYF	TGTGCCAGCAGTGATAAGGGGGCCGGAAACACCATATATTTT
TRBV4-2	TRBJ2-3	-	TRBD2	CASSQDRAGGTDTQYF	TGTGCCAGCAGCCAAGATCGAGCGGGGGGCACAGATACGCAGTATTTT
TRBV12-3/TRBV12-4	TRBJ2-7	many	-	CASRTSWTYEQYF	TGTGCCAGCAGGACATCCTGGACCTACGAGCAGTACTTC
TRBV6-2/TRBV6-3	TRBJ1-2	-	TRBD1	CASSSADRGYGYTF	TGTGCCAGCAGTTCCGCCGACAGGGGCTATGGCTACACCTTC
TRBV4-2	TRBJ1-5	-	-	CASSQEFDQPQHF	TGTGCCAGCAGCCAAGAGTTCGATCAGCCCCAGCATTTT
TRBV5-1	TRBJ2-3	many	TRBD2	CASSLGLAGASTDTQYF	TGCGCCAGCAGCCTGGGACTAGCGGGAGCTAGCACAGATACGCAGTATTTT
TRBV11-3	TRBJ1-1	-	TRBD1	CASSLSRTGTMNTEAFF	TGTGCCAGCAGCTTATCTAGGACAGGGACTATGAACACTGAAGCTTTCTTT
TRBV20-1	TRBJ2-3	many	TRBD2	CSARRLAGGPVTDTQYF	TGCAGTGCTAGACGGCTAGCGGGGGGGCCGGTCACAGATACGCAGTATTTT
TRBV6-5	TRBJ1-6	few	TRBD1	CASRFGTGYNSPLHF	TGTGCCAGCAGGTTCGGGACAGGGTATAATTCACCCCTCCACTTT
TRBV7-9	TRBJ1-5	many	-	CASSSDIQPQHF	TGTGCCAGCAGCTCGGACATTCAGCCCCAGCATTTT
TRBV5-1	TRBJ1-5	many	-	CASGPNRYSNQPQHF	TGCGCCAGCGGCCCCAACAGGTATAGCAATCAGCCCCAGCATTTT
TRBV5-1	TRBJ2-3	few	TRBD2	CASSLSGTSGYTDTQYF	TGCGCCAGCAGCTTGAGCGGGACTAGCGGTTACACAGATACGCAGTATTTT
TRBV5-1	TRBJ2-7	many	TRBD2	CASSLDPSGGWTEQYF	TGCGCCAGCAGCTTGGATCCTAGCGGGGGTTGGACCGAGCAGTACTTC
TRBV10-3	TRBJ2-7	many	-	CAISPTSLYEQYF	TGTGCCATCAGTCCTACTAGTTTGTACGAGCAGTACTTC
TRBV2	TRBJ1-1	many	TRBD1	CASRGGMNTEAFF	TGTGCCAGCAGAGGGGGCATGAACACTGAAGCCTTCTTT
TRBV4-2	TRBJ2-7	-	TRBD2	CASSQELAGNYEQYF	TGTGCCAGCAGCCAAGAACTAGCGGGGAACTACGAGCAGTACTTC
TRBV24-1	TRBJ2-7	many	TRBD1	CATSDRDRGSYEQYF	TGTGCCACCAGTGATCGGGACAGGGGTTCCTACGAGCAGTACTTC
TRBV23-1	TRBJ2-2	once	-	CASSQEGDYTTTRTGMELFF	TGCGCCAGCAGTCAAGAGGGCGACTATACTACCACACGCACCGGGATGGAGCTGTTTTTT
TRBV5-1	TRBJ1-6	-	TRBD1	CASSFGSGGRFLLSPLHF	TGCGCCAGCAGCTTCGGTTCAGGGGGCCGCTTTCTCCTTTCACCCCTCCACTTT
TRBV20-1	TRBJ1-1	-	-	CSAPDPRENTEAFF	TGCAGTGCTCCGGACCCGCGGGAAAACACTGAAGCTTTCTTT
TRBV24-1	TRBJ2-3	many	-	CATSEEFTDTQYF	TGTGCCACCAGTGAGGAATTCACAGATACGCAGTATTTT
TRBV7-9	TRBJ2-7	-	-	CASISRKQYF	TGTGCCAGCATCAGTAGGAAGCAGTACTTC
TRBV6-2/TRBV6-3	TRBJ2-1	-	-	CASSYRTNPYNEQFF	TGTGCCAGCAGTTATAGGACTAACCCCTACAATGAGCAGTTCTTC
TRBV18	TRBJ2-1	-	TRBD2	CASSPASGSVYNEQFF	TGTGCCAGCTCACCGGCCAGCGGGAGTGTTTACAATGAGCAGTTCTTC
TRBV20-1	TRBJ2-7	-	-	CSASGDSYEQYF	TGCAGTGCTAGCGGGGACTCCTACGAGCAGTACTTC
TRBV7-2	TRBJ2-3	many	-	CASSRGRLGTDTQYF	TGTGCCAGCAGTCGCGGACGGCTAGGCACAGATACGCAGTATTTT
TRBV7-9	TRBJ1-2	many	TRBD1	CASSSHLGTEKRAYGYTF	TGTGCCAGCAGCTCACACCTCGGGACAGAGAAGAGGGCGTATGGCTACACCTTC